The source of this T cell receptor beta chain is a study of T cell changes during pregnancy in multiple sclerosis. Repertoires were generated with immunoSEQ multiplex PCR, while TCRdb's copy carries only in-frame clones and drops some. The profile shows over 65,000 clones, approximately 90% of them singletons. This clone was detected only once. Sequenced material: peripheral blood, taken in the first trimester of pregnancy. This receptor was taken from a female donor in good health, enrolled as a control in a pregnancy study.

In nucleotides, the CDR3 is TGTGCCAGCAGTTTAGTCAGGGTGGGGACTGAAGCTTTCTTT. Translation gives CASSLVRVGTEAFF. This chain joins TRBV27 and TRBJ1-1, with D possibly matching TRBD1 (5 bases). The CDR3 is 14 amino acids. V was cut by 2 bases and J by 5 bases, with 12 bases left in between. The germline gives CDR1 MNHEY, CDR2 SMNVEV (reference sequence).